The entry below gives a single T cell receptor (beta chain) sequence along with its context. It lacks a known antigen. Base-call qualities are not available, and no considerably larger clone is one nucleotide away. These data are taken from a study of shared clonotypes between healthy human individuals (TCRdb year 2020). For the wider study: Two women and three men aged 18 to 49 years were included in the cohort. Leukapheresis yielded between about 0.8 and 8.9 billion PBMCs per donor. To increase sequencing depth and limit assay-specific biases, TCR repertoire library preparation and sequencing were carried out by different laboratories using diverse techniques. The study deeply sequenced blood TCR repertoires of five healthy adults to estimate repertoire size and the extent of clonotype sharing between individuals. Points the paper makes about the study in general: Only blood was sampled, and tissue TCR repertoires likely differ from those in blood. Pairwise subsampling led to the expectation that sequencing depth would affect the degree of clonotype sharing among donors. Because the study included a small number of donors, the genetic and exposure-history diversity represented was limited.

Using the deep immunoSEQ assay, multiplex PCR amplified TCR CDR3 regions from genomic DNA. Extracted genomic DNA from each cell subset was spread evenly across all wells of several immunoSEQ 96-well plates, with each plate serving as a replicate. For unsorted PBMC, approximately 300 ng of genomic DNA, equivalent to around 30,000 T cell genomes, went into each replicate PCR. Ten immunoSEQ deep assay plates were used to sequence the unsorted PBMC genomic DNA. Purified libraries were measured with a Qubit 3.0 fluorometer, size-checked on a Bioanalyzer 2100, and measured again with the KAPA Library Quantification kit. Every immunoSEQ 96-well plate was sequenced on a separate single-read 150-cycle Illumina NextSeq 550 flow cell. From the authors' description of their analysis: Because only junctional sequences without quality scores were contained in the immunoSEQ output, filtering matching that applied to full-length reads could not be performed. To assign V/J genes and CDR3, sequences were annotated using PyIR, a Python wrapper for IgBLAST v1.9, with IMGT germline references. Reads were removed for weak V/J assignments (E-value above 1e-6), missing CDR3, stop codons, out-of-frame junctions, or ambiguous translated residues. V3J clonotypes were defined as sequences sharing the same inferred V gene, J gene, and CDR3 amino acid sequence. Percentage overlap between repertoires was computed as shared unique clonotypes divided by the size of the smaller repertoire. Richness of each repertoire was evaluated using RTK rarefaction, the Chao1 estimator, and Recon v2.1 estimates of unobserved clonotypes. TCRdb carries this immuneACCESS record with in-frame sequences only. Its versions omit some clonotypes, under half of them owing to an unresolved V gene in the studies checked, with the rest unexplained. The V and J calls and clone size were taken over from that table, and D and trimming were inferred from the DNA. The sample table shows more than 400,000 clones, and around 80% are seen once. About 11% of the sample comes from the top ten.

The donors were healthy, HIV-negative adults with no recently reported acute infections or vaccinations. Every donor was a Caucasian adult residing in Nashville, Tennessee, USA. For unsorted samples, some 100 million PBMCs were counted and genomic DNA was extracted with the QIAamp DNA Blood Mini kit. After blood collection by leukapheresis, PBMCs were isolated using Ficoll-Histopaque density gradient centrifugation and then cryopreserved in the vapor phase of liquid nitrogen. The clonotype originates from a woman between 35 and 50 years old in good health. Some clones in this sample may be carry-over from other donors' samples. Sequenced sample: PBMCs.

The base sequence is TGTGCCAGCTCACCAACAGGTACCTACGAGCAGTACTTC. Its protein product is CASSPTGTYEQYF. The rearranged chain carries TRBV18 and TRBJ2-7, and the D gene may be TRBD1, 5 bases matching. V and J lose 2 bases and 2 bases, and a span of 7 bases separates them. The CDR3 holds 13 amino acids from the cysteine to the phenylalanine. Only CDR3 DNA is held: 39 bases, read in frame from base 1. As encoded in the germline V gene, CDR1 is KGHSH while CDR2 is LQKENI.